These 30 T cell receptor beta chains originate from one sample sequenced in a study of T cell changes during pregnancy in multiple sclerosis. TCRdb keeps only in-frame clones here, not all; method: immunoSEQ multiplex PCR. The table records roughly 38,000 clones, about 88% of them present only once. The source was CD4+ T cells from peripheral blood mononuclear cells, collected before pregnancy. The receptor set was obtained from a female donor with multiple sclerosis, enrolled in a pregnancy study.

This rearrangement joins TRBV23-1 to TRBJ2-3, with TRBD2 matching 8 bases. TRBV23-1 carries the ORF label, with uncertain function. The CDR3 is made up of 19 amino acids. The V and J ends lost 2 bases and 3 bases, in that order; junction bases with no gene match: 16. CDR3 in DNA: TGCGCCAGCAGTCAAGTATTTGGTGGGACTAGATTTTGTACAGATACGCAGTATTTT. Translating it yields CASSQVFGGTRFCTDTQYF.

The chain employs TRBV7-2 and TRBJ1-5; TRBD1 is a possible D gene (6 bases). CDR3 length: 17 residues. Germline CDR1 SGHTA, CDR2 FQGNSA. Trimming removed 7 bases from V and 1 base from J, with 20 bases in between. CDR3 sequence (DNA): TGTGCCAGCACCCCCCACGGGACATACGAAAGCAATCAGCCCCAGCATTTT. It codes for CASTPHGTYESNQPQHF.

CDR3 in DNA: TGCGCCAGTAAGACAGAGAACTACAATGAGCAGTTCTTC. It encodes CASKTENYNEQFF. The J gene is TRBJ2-1, the V gene TRBV5-1; D is perhaps TRBD1 (5 bases). V lost 8 bases, J lost 3 bases, and 12 bases lay in between. This CDR3 contains 13 residues. Germline V gene lookup returns CDR1 SGHRS and CDR2 YFSETQ.

The chain links TRBV19 to TRBJ2-1, with D perhaps TRBD2 (5 bases). From germline, CDR1 is LNHDA and CDR2 SQIVND (reference sequence). The ends were cut back, 5 bases at V and 3 bases at J, with 8 bases in the middle. The CDR3 is made up of 13 amino acids. The CDR3 DNA is TGTGCCAGTAGTGCCGGGAACTACAATGAGCAGTTCTTC. Translated, it gives CASSAGNYNEQFF.

V gene TRBV5-1 combines with J gene TRBJ2-5; possibly TRBD2 for D (5 bases). The CDR3 totals 15 residues. CDR1 is SGHRS and CDR2 is YFSETQ in the germline V gene. V lost 0 bases, J lost 5 bases, and 14 bases lay in between. The CDR3 loop reads CASSLASGVGETQYF. In nucleotides, the CDR3 is TGCGCCAGCAGCTTGGCATCCGGGGTGGGGGAGACCCAGTACTTC. Based on the CDR3 plus reference TRBV5-1 and TRBJ2-5, the full variable domain is KAGVTQTPRYLIKTRGQQVTLSCSPISGHRSVSWYQQTPGQGLQFLFEYFSETQRNKGNFPGRFSGRQFSNSRSEMNVSTLELGDSALYLCASSLASGVGETQYFGPGTRLLVL.

This sequence joins TRBV18 and TRBJ1-1, with a tentative D call TRBD1 (5 bases). V was pared by 4 bases and J by 1 base, with 10 bases between. This CDR3 is built from 14 residues. From germline, CDR1 is KGHSH and CDR2 LQKENI. This CDR3 reads CASSQSRGNTEAFF. CDR3 nucleotides: TGTGCCAGCTCACAAAGTAGGGGGAACACTGAAGCTTTCTTT.

The chain combines TRBV6-6 with TRBJ2-1; the D gene is possibly TRBD2 (5 bases). This CDR3 is built from 15 residues. Germline V gene data show CDR1 as MNHNY and CDR2 as SVGAGI (reference sequence). V lost 5 bases to trimming and J lost 7 bases, with 18 bases between them. DNA of the CDR3: TGTGCCAGCAGTGACCCCCGGGGTAGTTTGAATGAGCAGTTCTTC. Translating it yields CASSDPRGSLNEQFF.

The chain uses TRBV6-1 and TRBJ1-5; unclear D gene. Between the trimmed V and J ends, which lost 4 bases and 6 bases, there was a span of 10 bases. From germline, CDR1 is MNHNS and CDR2 SASEGT. CDR3 size: 13 residues. The CDR3 here is CASSGEGLQPQHF. In DNA form, the CDR3 reads TGTGCCAGCAGTGGGGAGGGCCTTCAGCCCCAGCATTTT.

This chain links TRBV4-2 with TRBJ2-7, with 9 bases fitting TRBD2. This CDR3 is built from 16 residues. Germline values: CDR1 LGHNA, CDR2 YNFKEQ. After removal of 1 base from V and 4 bases from J, the junction contained 8 bases not matched to a gene. The chain's CDR3 is CASSQGQGLALYEQYF. The CDR3 region has the DNA TGTGCCAGCAGCCAAGGGCAAGGACTAGCGCTTTACGAGCAGTACTTC.

This chain joins TRBV6-1 and TRBJ2-3, with 12 bases matching TRBD2. The CDR3 sequence is 17 residues long. Germline V gives CDR1 MNHNS, CDR2 SASEGT. V trimming: 3 bases; J trimming: 7 bases; junction bases outside the gene matches: 11. The CDR3 sequence is CASSDPKTSGRTNTQYF. Here the CDR3 DNA reads TGTGCCAGCAGTGACCCAAAGACTAGCGGGAGAACTAATACGCAGTATTTT.

This clone was seen a single time. V and J are TRBV7-3 and TRBJ2-7, with D perhaps matching TRBD1 (5 bases). In germline, CDR1 is SGHTA, CDR2 FQGTGA. The CDR3 length is 14 residues. V was clipped by 3 bases and J by 6 bases, with 15 bases between them. The CDR3 DNA sequence: TGTGCCAGCAGCTTGGGGCAGCACGCCCTCGAGCAGTACTTC. The encoded protein is CASSLGQHALEQYF.

The J gene is TRBJ2-1, the V gene TRBV29-1, with a tentative D call TRBD1 (5 bases). CDR1 and CDR2 (germline): SQVTM, ANQGSEA. This CDR3 has 13 residues. V lost 6 bases and J lost 4, with 13 bases in between. The CDR3 bases are TGCAGCGTCTCTACCCAGGGTTACAATGAGCAGTTCTTC. Translated: CSVSTQGYNEQFF.

The chain has TRBV28 and TRBJ2-1, with 8 bases fitting TRBD2. Germline CDR1 MDHEN, CDR2 SYDVKM. The ends lost 7 bases at V and 10 bases at J; junction bases unmatched: 15. This CDR3 has 15 residues. For the CDR3, the DNA is TGTGCCAGCAACTCTCCGGCGAGTGGGACTAGGGAGCAGTTCTTC. The encoded protein is CASNSPASGTREQFF.

The J gene is TRBJ1-1, the V gene TRBV5-1, with D tentatively TRBD1 (5 bases). CDR1 SGHRS and CDR2 YFSETQ come from the germline V gene. The germline V and J ends were trimmed by 0 bases and 6 bases, with 9 bases remaining between them. This CDR3 has 13 amino acids. CDR3 sequence (DNA): TGCGCCAGCAGCTTGGAGCAGGGCGCTGAAGCTTTCTTT. This translates into CASSLEQGAEAFF.

In its sample, this clone was seen once. This chain links TRBV6-6 with TRBJ2-5, with 7 bases aligning to TRBD2. CDR1 MNHNY and CDR2 SVGAGI come from the germline V gene (reference sequence). This CDR3 region has 14 residues. V trimming: 10 bases; J trimming: 2 bases; junction bases outside the gene matches: 10. The CDR3 nucleotides are TGTGCCACCGTAAGGGAGGGAAGACAAGAGACCCAGTACTTC. This codes for CATVREGRQETQYF.

This sequence joins TRBV7-9 and TRBJ2-7; D ambiguous. Germline values: CDR1 SEHNR, CDR2 FQNEAQ (reference sequence). The V end lost 4 bases, the J end lost 5 bases, and 9 bases lay between the germline ends. CDR3 length: 12 amino acids. DNA of the CDR3: TGTGCCAGCAGCTCGCCACGGGACGAGCAGTACTTC. Protein sequence: CASSSPRDEQYF.

The chain joins TRBV10-3 to TRBJ1-1; the D gene is possibly TRBD1 (6 bases). Between the trimmed V and J ends, which lost 8 bases and 0 bases, there was a span of 10 bases. This CDR3 region has 13 residues. CDR1 and CDR2 (germline): ENHRY, SYGVKD. The CDR3 sequence: CAIGGEMNTEAFF. The CDR3 nucleotides are TGTGCCATCGGGGGCGAGATGAACACTGAAGCTTTCTTT.

The chain links TRBV29-1 to TRBJ1-2; a weak D match, TRBD1 (6 bases). Trimming cost V 6 bases and J 1 base, with 12 bases left between them. CDR3 length: 13 amino acids. Per the germline V gene, CDR1 is SQVTM and CDR2 is ANQGSEA. The CDR3 loop is CSVGRQVNYGYTF. As DNA, the CDR3 is TGCAGCGTCGGTCGACAGGTTAACTATGGCTACACCTTC. Full variable domain (missing parts from reference TRBV29-1 and TRBJ1-2): SAVISQKPSRDICQRGTSLTIQCQVDSQVTMMFWYRQQPGQSLTLIATANQGSEATYESGFVIDKFPISRPNLTFSTLTVSNMSPEDSSIYLCSVGRQVNYGYTFGSGTRLTVV.

This clone has only a few counts. The chain uses TRBV10-3 and TRBJ1-2, with a tentative D call TRBD1 (6 bases). V was pared by 0 bases and J by 4 bases, with 12 bases between. There are 15 residues in the CDR3. Per the germline V gene, CDR1 is ENHRY and CDR2 is SYGVKD. The CDR3 loop reads CAISESRTASYGYTF. The DNA for the CDR3 is TGTGCCATCAGTGAGTCGAGGACAGCTTCCTATGGCTACACCTTC.

The gene calls are TRBV19 and TRBJ2-7; D is perhaps TRBD2 (6 bases). Germline V gene data show CDR1 as LNHDA and CDR2 as SQIVND (reference sequence). The CDR3 has 14 amino acids. Trimming stripped 1 base from V and 1 base from J, with 8 bases between. The CDR3 spells CASSIAGSSYEQYF. The CDR3 bases are TGTGCCAGTAGTATAGCCGGGAGTTCCTACGAGCAGTACTTC.

V and J are TRBV21-1 and TRBJ2-5; the table assigns TRBD1, which was not confirmed against the DNA. TRBV21-1 is a pseudogene locus. The length of the CDR3 is 17 residues. As DNA, the CDR3 is TGTGCCAGCAGCAAAAGGTTGCCGGGACAGACACAAGAGACCCAGTACTTC. It specifies CASSKRLPGQTQETQYF.

The count of this clone is one. The chain carries TRBV30 and TRBJ2-5, with 7 bases aligning to TRBD2. The germline gives CDR1 GTSNPN, CDR2 SVGIG (reference sequence). This CDR3 spans 14 amino acids. The J segment lost 5 bases and the V segment lost 0 bases, leaving 6 bases of the junction unmatched. The CDR3 sequence is CAWSVGGSWETQYF. Here the CDR3 DNA reads TGTGCCTGGAGTGTAGGCGGGAGCTGGGAGACCCAGTACTTC.

The chain employs TRBV18 and TRBJ2-1; a possible D gene is TRBD2 (5 bases). V was pared by 3 bases and J by 9 bases, with 12 bases between. Germline CDR1 KGHSH, CDR2 LQKENI. The CDR3 has 13 residues. The CDR3 region is CASSPGEGSEQFF. CDR3 in DNA: TGTGCCAGCTCACCGGGAGAAGGGAGTGAGCAGTTCTTC.

Of note for this clone: The junction and the germline gene differ at one end; a read error may be behind it. The same CDR3 can be traced to other DNA sequences in this sample. This chain links TRBV29-1 with TRBJ2-5, with a possible D match to TRBD1 (6 bases). The CDR3 extends over 13 amino acids. CDR1 is SQVTM, CDR2 ANQGSEA, per germline. CDR3 sequence reads: CSVGLQGWETQYF. The CDR3 coding sequence is TGTAGCGTTGGTCTACAGGGCTGGGAGACCCAGTACTTC. The complete variable domain, with remaining parts taken from reference TRBV29-1 and TRBJ2-5, reads SAVISQKPSRDICQRGTSLTIQCQVDSQVTMMFWYRQQPGQSLTLIATANQGSEATYESGFVIDKFPISRPNLTFSTLTVSNMSPEDSSIYLCSVGLQGWETQYFGPGTRLLVL.

V and J are TRBV2 and TRBJ2-7, with TRBD2 identical over 7 bases. V trimming: 4 bases; J trimming: 3 bases; junction bases outside the gene matches: 9. CDR1 is SNHLY, CDR2 FYNNEI, per germline. The CDR3 consists of 15 residues. The CDR3, as DNA: TGTGCCAGCAGTGGAGGGGCGGGAGTGGGCTACGAGCAGTACTTC. Protein product: CASSGGAGVGYEQYF. Using reference TRBV2 and TRBJ2-7 for the parts outside the CDR3, the full variable domain is EPEVTQTPSHQVTQMGQEVILRCVPISNHLYFYWYRQILGQKVEFLVSFYNNEISEKSEIFDDQFSVERPDGSNFTLKIRSTKLEDSAMYFCASSGGAGVGYEQYFGPGTRLTVT.

The rearrangement uses TRBV5-1 and TRBJ2-3, with TRBD1 as a possible D gene (6 bases). Germline V lookup: CDR1 SGHRS, CDR2 YFSETQ. V was clipped by 3 bases and J by 0 bases, with 14 bases between them. This CDR3 is built from 16 residues. The CDR3 sequence: CASSSRGVASTDTQYF. The CDR3 DNA reads TGCGCCAGCAGCTCCAGGGGAGTAGCTAGCACAGATACGCAGTATTTT.

This sequence joins TRBV14 and TRBJ1-1; D unclear. V lost 0 bases, J lost 5 bases, and 7 bases lay in between. There are 13 residues in the CDR3. Germline V gene data show CDR1 as SGHDN and CDR2 as FVKESK. The CDR3 spells CASSQDYGTEAFF. The CDR3 DNA is TGTGCCAGCAGCCAAGATTACGGGACTGAAGCTTTCTTT.

This sequence joins TRBV30 and TRBJ2-1; 8 bases are a match to TRBD2. The CDR3 has 14 amino acids. Germline lookup yields CDR1 GTSNPN and CDR2 SVGIG (reference sequence). V was clipped by 3 bases and J by 5 bases; unmatched bases: 6. The CDR3 DNA reads as TGTGCCTGGAGCCTGACTAGCGTCCACAATGAGCAGTTCTTC. This codes for CAWSLTSVHNEQFF.

The chain links TRBV7-6 to TRBJ2-1; TRBD2 matches 9 bases. The CDR3 loop spans 15 amino acids. Looked up from germline, CDR1 is SGHVS and CDR2 is FNYEAQ. Trimming removed 4 bases from V and 3 bases from J; junction bases left unmatched: 4. CDR3 DNA sequence: TGTGCCAGCAGCTGGACTAGCGCCGACTACAATGAGCAGTTCTTC. This sequence encodes CASSWTSADYNEQFF.

The rearrangement joins TRBV27 to TRBJ2-7, with 7 positions matching TRBD1. The CDR3 is 15 residues long. With V trimmed by 5 bases and J by 2 bases, 9 bases remained unmatched. Germline-derived CDR1 and CDR2 are MNHEY and SMNVEV (reference sequence). For the CDR3, the DNA is TGTGCCAGCAGTAGGGACAGAAGGGGAGCCTACGAGCAGTACTTC. This sequence encodes CASSRDRRGAYEQYF.